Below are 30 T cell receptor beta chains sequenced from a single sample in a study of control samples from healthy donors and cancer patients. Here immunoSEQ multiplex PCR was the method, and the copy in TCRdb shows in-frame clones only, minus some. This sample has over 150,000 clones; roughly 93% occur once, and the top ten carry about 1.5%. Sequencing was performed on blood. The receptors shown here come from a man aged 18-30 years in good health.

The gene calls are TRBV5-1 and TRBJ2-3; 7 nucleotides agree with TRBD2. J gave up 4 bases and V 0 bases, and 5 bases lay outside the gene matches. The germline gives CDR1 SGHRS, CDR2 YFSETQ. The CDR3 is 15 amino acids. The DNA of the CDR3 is TGCGCCAGCAGCTTGGGCGGGGGACGGGCAGATACGCAGTATTTT. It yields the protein CASSLGGGRADTQYF.

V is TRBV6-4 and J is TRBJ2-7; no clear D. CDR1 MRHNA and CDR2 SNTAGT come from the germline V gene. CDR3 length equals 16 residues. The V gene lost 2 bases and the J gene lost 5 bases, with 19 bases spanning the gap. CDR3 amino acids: CASSDPPGPRLHEQYF. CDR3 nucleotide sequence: TGTGCCAGCAGTGACCCTCCGGGCCCCCGACTCCACGAGCAGTACTTC.

The CDR3, as DNA: TGTGCCAGCAGCCCACACCCCGGACTAGCGGGGGGCAATGAGCAGTTCTTC. Its translation is CASSPHPGLAGGNEQFF. This sequence joins TRBV9 and TRBJ2-1; 14 bases match TRBD2. Trimming removed 4 bases from V and 6 bases from J; junction bases left unmatched: 9. This CDR3 has 17 amino acids. Germline CDR1 is SGDLS and CDR2 is YYNGEE.

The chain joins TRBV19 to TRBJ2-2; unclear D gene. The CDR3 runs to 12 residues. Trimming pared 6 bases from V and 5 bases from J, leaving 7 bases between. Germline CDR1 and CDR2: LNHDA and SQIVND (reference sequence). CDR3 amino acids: CASRHGTGELFF. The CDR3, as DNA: TGTGCCAGTAGGCACGGTACCGGGGAGCTGTTTTTT.

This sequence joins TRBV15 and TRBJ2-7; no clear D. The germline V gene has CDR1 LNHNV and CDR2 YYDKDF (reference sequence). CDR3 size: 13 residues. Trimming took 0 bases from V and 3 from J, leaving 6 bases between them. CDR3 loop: CATSRDLIYEQYF. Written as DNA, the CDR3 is TGTGCCACCAGCAGAGATTTGATCTACGAGCAGTACTTC. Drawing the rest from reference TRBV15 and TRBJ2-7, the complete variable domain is DAMVIQNPRYQVTQFGKPVTLSCSQTLNHNVMYWYQQKSSQAPKLLFHYYDKDFNNEADTPDNFQSRRPNTSFCFLDIRSPGLGDTAMYLCATSRDLIYEQYFGPGTRLTVT.

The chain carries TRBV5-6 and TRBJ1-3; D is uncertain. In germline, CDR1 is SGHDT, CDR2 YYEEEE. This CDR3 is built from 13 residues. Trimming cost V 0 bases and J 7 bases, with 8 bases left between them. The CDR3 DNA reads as TGTGCCAGCAGCTTGGACGGGCGGAACACCATATATTTT. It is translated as CASSLDGRNTIYF.

In DNA, the CDR3 is TGTGCCAGCTCTCGCCCGCTCCGCTCTGGAAACACCATATATTTT. Encoded protein: CASSRPLRSGNTIYF. This chain joins TRBV19 and TRBJ1-3, with D unresolved. V was pared by 9 bases and J by 0 bases, with 15 bases between. Germline CDR1 reads LNHDA; CDR2 reads SQIVND (reference sequence). The CDR3 has 15 residues.

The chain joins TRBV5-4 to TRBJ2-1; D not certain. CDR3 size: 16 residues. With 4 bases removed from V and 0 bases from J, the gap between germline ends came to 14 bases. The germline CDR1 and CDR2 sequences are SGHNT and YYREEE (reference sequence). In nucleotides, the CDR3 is TGTGCCAGCAGCATTGCGTCGGTGCCCTCCTACAATGAGCAGTTCTTC. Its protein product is CASSIASVPSYNEQFF. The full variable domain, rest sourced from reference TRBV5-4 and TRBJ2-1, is ETGVTQSPTHLIKTRGQQVTLRCSSQSGHNTVSWYQQALGQGPQFIFQYYREEENGRGNFPPRFSGLQFPNYSSELNVNALELDDSALYLCASSIASVPSYNEQFFGPGTRLTVL.

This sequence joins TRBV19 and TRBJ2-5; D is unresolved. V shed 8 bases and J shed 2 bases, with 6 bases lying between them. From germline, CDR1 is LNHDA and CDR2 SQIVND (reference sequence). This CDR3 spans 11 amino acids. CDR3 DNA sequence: TGTGCCAGTCAGCTACAAGAGACCCAGTACTTC. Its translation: CASQLQETQYF.

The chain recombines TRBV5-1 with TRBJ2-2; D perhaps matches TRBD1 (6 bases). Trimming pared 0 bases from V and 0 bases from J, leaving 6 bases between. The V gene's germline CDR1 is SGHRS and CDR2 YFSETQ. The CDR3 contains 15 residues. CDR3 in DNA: TGCGCCAGCAGCTTGGCAGGGGCGAACACCGGGGAGCTGTTTTTT. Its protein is CASSLAGANTGELFF.

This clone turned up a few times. The CDR3, as DNA: TGTGCCAGCAGCCCTCCCTCACGCCCAGGAGAGACCCAGTACTTC. The encoded protein is CASSPPSRPGETQYF. This chain uses TRBV3-1 (or the pseudogene TRBV3-2) with TRBJ2-5; D is ambiguous. V lost 4 bases and J 4 bases, leaving 16 bases between the germline ends. This CDR3 comprises 15 residues. The germline V gene encodes CDR1 LGHDT and CDR2 YNNKEL (reference sequence).

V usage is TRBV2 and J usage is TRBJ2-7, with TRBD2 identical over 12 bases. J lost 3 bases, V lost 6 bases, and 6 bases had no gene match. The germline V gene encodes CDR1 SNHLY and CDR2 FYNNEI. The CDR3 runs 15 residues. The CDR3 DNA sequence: TGTGCCAGCAGAGATTCGACTAGCGGGGGCTACGAGCAGTACTTC. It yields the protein CASRDSTSGGYEQYF.

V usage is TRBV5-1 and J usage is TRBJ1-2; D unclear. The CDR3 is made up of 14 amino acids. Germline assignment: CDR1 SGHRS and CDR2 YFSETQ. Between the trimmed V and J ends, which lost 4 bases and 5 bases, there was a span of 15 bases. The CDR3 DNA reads TGCGCCAGCAGCGCGGACCACATTTCTTATGGCTACACCTTC. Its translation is CASSADHISYGYTF.

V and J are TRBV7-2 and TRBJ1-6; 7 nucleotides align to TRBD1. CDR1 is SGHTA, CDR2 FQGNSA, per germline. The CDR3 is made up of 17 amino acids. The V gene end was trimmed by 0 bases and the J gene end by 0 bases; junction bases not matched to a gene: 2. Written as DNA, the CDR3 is TGTGCCAGCAGCTTAGCGGGACAGAGCTCCTATAATTCACCCCTCCACTTT. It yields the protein CASSLAGQSSYNSPLHF.

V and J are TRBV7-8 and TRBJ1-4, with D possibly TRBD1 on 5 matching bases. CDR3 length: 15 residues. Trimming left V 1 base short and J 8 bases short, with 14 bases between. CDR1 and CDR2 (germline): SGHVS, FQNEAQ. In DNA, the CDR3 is TGTGCCAGCAGCTTAGATAGGACCGGGGACGAAAAACTGTTTTTT. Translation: CASSLDRTGDEKLFF. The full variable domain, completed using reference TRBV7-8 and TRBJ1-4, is GAGVSQSPRYKVAKRGQDVALRCDPISGHVSLFWYQQALGQGPEFLTYFQNEAQLDKSGLPSDRFFAERPEGSVSTLKIQRTQQEDSAVYLCASSLDRTGDEKLFFGSGTQLSVL.

The CDR3 is CAYSTGLNTEAFF. As DNA, the CDR3 is TGTGCCTACAGTACGGGTTTGAACACTGAAGCTTTCTTT. This rearrangement joins TRBV30 to TRBJ1-1, with D hard to call. Germline V lookup: CDR1 GTSNPN, CDR2 SVGIG (reference sequence). The length of the CDR3 is 13 residues. V was clipped by 7 bases and J by 0 bases, with 12 bases between them.

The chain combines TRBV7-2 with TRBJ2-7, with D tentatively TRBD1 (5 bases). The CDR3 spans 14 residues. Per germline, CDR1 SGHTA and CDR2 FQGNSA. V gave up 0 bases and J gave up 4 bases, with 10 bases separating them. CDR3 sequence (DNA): TGTGCCAGCAGCTTAGCGTGGGGCAGATACGAGCAGTACTTC. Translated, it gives CASSLAWGRYEQYF.

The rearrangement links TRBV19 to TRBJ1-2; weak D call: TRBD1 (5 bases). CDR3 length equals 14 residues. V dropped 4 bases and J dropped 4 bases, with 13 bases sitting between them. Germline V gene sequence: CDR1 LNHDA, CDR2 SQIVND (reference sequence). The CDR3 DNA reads TGTGCCAGTAGTAGGAGGGACCTCATCTATGGCTACACCTTC. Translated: CASSRRDLIYGYTF. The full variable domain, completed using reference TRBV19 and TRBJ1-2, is DGGITQSPKYLFRKEGQNVTLSCEQNLNHDAMYWYRQDPGQGLRLIYYSQIVNDFQKGDIAEGYSVSREKKESFPLTVTSAQKNPTAFYLCASSRRDLIYGYTFGSGTRLTVV.

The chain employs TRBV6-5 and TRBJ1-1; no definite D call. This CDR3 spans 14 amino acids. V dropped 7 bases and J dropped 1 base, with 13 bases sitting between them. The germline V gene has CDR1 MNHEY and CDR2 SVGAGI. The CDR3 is CASIRVMSNTEAFF. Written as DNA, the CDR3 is TGTGCCAGCATCCGGGTTATGTCGAACACTGAAGCTTTCTTT.

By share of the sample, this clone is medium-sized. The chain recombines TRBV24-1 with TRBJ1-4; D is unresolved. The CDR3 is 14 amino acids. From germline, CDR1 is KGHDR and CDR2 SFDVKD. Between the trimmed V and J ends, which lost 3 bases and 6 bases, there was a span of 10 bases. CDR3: CATSDPGEYEKLFF. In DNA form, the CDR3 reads TGTGCCACCAGTGATCCCGGGGAATATGAAAAACTGTTTTTT.

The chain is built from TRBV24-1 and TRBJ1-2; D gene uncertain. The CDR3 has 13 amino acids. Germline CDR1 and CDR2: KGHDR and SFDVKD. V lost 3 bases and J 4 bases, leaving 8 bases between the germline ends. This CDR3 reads CATSDRFTYGYTF. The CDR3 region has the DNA TGTGCCACCAGTGATCGGTTTACCTATGGCTACACCTTC.

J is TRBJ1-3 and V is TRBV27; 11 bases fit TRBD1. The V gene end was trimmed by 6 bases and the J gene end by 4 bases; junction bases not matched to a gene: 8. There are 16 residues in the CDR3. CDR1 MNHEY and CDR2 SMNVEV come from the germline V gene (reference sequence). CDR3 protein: CASRSSGQGDGNTIYF. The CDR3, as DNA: TGTGCCAGCAGGTCATCGGGACAGGGGGACGGAAACACCATATATTTT.

The CDR3 DNA reads TGTGCCAGGATCGGGACAGGGACTAATCTTTTATTGGATGAAAAACTGTTTTTT. This gives the protein CARIGTGTNLLLDEKLFF. This rearrangement joins TRBV27 to TRBJ1-4, with 9 bases matching TRBD1. Germline loops: CDR1 MNHEY, CDR2 SMNVEV (reference sequence). The J segment lost 6 bases and the V segment lost 9 bases, leaving 20 bases of the junction unmatched. The CDR3 loop spans 18 amino acids.

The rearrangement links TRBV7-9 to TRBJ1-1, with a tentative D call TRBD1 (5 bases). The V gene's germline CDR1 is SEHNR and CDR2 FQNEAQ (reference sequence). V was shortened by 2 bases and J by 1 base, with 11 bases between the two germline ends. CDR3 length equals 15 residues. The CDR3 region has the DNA TGTGCCAGCAGCTTATTCTACGGGGGGAACACTGAAGCTTTCTTT. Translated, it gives CASSLFYGGNTEAFF. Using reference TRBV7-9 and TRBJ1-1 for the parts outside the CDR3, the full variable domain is DTGVSQNPRHKITKRGQNVTFRCDPISEHNRLYWYRQTLGQGPEFLTYFQNEAQLEKSRLLSDRFSAERPKGSFSTLEIQRTEQGDSAMYLCASSLFYGGNTEAFFGQGTRLTVV.

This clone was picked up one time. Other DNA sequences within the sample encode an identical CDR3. The CDR3 sequence: CASSFRGGDTQYF. The DNA of the CDR3 is TGTGCCAGCAGTTTTCGAGGCGGAGATACGCAGTATTTT. The chain links TRBV12-3 or TRBV12-4 to TRBJ2-3; no clear D. V gave up 3 bases and J gave up 5 bases, with 9 bases separating them. This CDR3 comprises 13 residues.

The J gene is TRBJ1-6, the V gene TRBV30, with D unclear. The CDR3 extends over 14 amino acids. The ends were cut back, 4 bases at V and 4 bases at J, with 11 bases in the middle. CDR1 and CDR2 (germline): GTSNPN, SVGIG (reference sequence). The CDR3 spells CAWTGRSYNSPLHF. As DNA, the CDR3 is TGTGCCTGGACGGGCAGGTCATATAATTCACCCCTCCACTTT.

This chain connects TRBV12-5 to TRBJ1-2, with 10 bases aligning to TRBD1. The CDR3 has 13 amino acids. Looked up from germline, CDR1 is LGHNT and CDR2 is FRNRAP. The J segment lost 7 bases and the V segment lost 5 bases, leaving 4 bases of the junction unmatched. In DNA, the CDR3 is TGTGCTAGTGGTAGAGGACAGGGGGGTGGCTACACCTTC. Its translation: CASGRGQGGGYTF.

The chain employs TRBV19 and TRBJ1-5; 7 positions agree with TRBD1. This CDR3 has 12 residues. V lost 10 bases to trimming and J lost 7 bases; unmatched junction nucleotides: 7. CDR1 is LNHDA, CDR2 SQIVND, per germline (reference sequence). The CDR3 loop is CATDRVGQPQHF. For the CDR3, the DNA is TGTGCCACAGACAGGGTTGGACAGCCCCAGCATTTT.

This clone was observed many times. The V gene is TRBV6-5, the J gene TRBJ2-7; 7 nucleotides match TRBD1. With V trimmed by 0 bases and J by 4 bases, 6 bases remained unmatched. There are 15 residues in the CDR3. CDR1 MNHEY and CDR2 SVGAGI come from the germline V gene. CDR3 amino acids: CASSYSLDRVYEQYF. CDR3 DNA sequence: TGTGCCAGCAGTTACTCCCTAGACAGGGTGTACGAGCAGTACTTC.

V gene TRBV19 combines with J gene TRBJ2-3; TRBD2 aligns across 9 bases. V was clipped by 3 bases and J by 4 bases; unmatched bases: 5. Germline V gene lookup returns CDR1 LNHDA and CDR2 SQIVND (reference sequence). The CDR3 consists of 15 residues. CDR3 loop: CASSMSRGGADTQYF. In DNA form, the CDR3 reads TGTGCCAGTAGTATGTCGCGGGGGGGGGCAGATACGCAGTATTTT.